The text below deals with one TCR beta chain. In the study's own analysis: Estimated nucleated cell counts came from reference gene primer amplification. The assay was immunoSEQ multiplex PCR, and TCRdb's table has in-frame clones only and misses some. For V, J and clone size, that table is used; D and trimming come from the DNA. The table has approximately 130,000 clones, 85% seen once. The CDR3 loop spans 11 amino acids. Germline CDR1 reads DFQATT; CDR2 reads SNEGSKA (reference sequence). The germline V and J ends were trimmed by 3 bases and 1 base, with 2 bases remaining between them. The data were taken from a study of blood T cell repertoires in COVID-19. The wider study: Collection of acute and convalescent COVID-19 samples took place in the United States, Italy and Spain. PBMCs, B-cell-depleted T cells, or T cells were the source of the cDNA or gDNA that made up the material.

The clonotype originates from a human donor in a cohort sampled during active COVID-19. The specimen was peripheral blood. This chain joins TRBV20-1 and TRBJ2-3; D uncertain. The CDR3 DNA reads as TGCAGTGCTAGCGGCACAGATACGCAGTATTTT. This gives the protein CSASGTDTQYF.